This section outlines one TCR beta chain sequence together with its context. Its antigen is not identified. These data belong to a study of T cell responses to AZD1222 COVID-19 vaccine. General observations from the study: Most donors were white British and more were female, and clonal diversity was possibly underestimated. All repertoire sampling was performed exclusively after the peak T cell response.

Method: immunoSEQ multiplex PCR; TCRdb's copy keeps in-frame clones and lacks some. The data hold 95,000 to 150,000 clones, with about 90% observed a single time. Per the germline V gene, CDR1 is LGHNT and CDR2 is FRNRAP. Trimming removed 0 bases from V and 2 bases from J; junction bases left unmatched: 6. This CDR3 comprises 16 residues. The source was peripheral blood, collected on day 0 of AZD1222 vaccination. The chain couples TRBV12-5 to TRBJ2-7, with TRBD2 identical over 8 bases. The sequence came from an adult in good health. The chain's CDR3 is CASGLVRGGPPYEQYF. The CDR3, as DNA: TGTGCTAGTGGTTTGGTACGGGGGGGCCCTCCCTACGAGCAGTACTTC. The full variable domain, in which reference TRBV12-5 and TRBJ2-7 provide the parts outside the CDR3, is DARVTQTPRHKVTEMGQEVTMRCQPILGHNTVFWYRQTMMQGLELLAYFRNRAPLDDSGMPKDRFSAEMPDATLATLKIQPSEPRDSAVYFCASGLVRGGPPYEQYFGPGTRLTVT.